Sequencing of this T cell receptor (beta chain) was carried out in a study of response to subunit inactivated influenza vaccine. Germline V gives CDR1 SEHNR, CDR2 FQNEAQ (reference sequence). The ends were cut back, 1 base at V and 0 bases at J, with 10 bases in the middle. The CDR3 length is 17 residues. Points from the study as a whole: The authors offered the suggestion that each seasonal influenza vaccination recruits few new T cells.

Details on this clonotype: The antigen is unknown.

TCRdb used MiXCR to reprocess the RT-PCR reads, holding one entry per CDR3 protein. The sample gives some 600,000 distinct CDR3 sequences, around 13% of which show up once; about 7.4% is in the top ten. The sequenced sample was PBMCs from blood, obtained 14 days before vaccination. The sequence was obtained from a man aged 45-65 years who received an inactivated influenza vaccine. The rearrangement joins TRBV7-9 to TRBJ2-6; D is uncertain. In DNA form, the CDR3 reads TGTGCCAGCAGCTTAGGCACAGTCTTCTCTGGGGCCAACGTCCTGACTTTC. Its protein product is CASSLGTVFSGANVLTF.